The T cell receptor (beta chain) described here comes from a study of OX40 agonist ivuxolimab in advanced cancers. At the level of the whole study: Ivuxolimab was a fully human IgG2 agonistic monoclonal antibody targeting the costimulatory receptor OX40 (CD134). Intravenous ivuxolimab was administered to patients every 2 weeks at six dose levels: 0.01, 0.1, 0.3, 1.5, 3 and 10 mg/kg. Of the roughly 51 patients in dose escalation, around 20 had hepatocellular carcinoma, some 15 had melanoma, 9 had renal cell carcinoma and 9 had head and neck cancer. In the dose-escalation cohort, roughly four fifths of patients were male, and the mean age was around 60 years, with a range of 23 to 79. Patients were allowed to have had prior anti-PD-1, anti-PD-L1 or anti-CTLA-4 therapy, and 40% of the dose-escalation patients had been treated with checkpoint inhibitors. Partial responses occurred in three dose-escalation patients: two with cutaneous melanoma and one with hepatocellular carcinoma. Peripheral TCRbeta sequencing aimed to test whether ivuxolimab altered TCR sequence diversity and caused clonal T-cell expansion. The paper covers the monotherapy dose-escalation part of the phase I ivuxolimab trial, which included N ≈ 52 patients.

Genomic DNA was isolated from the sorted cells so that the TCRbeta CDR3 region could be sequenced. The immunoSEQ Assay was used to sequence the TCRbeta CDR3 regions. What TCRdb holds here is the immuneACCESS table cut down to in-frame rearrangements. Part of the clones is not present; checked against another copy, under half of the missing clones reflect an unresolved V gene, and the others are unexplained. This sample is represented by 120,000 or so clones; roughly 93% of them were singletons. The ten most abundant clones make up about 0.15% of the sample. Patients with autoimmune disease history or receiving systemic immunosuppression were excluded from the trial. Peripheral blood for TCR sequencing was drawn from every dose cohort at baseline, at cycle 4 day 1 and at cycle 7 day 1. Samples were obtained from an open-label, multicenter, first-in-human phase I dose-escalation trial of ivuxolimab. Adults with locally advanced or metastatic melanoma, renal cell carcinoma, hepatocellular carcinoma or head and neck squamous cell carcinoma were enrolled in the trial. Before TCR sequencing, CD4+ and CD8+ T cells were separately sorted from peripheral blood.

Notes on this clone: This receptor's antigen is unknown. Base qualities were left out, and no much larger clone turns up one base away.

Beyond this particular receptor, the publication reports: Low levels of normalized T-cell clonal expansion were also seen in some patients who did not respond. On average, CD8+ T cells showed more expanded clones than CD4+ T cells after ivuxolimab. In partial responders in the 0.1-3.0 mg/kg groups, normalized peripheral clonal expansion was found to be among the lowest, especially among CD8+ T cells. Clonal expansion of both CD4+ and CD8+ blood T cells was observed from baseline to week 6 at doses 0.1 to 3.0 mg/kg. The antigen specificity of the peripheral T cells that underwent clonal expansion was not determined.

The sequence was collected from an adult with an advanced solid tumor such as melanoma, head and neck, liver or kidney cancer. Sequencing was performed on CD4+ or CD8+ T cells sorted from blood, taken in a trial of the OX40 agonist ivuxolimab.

The CDR3 protein sequence reads: CASSFGLLYEQYF. The nucleotides are TGTGCCAGCAGCTTTGGACTTCTATACGAGCAGTACTTC. This sequence uses TRBV5-4 and TRBJ2-7; a weak D assignment points to TRBD2 (5 bases agree). A distance of 10 bases separates the germline ends of V and J, which lose 2 bases and 4 bases respectively. From a lookup of the germline V gene (reference sequence), CDR1 and CDR2 are SGHNT and YYREEE. Reading from cysteine to phenylalanine, the CDR3 counts 13 amino acids. Here the CDR3 DNA is all that survives: 39 bases in frame from base 1.